Each of the 21 T cell receptor beta chains below was sequenced from the same sample in a study of blood T cell repertoires in COVID-19. The assay was immunoSEQ multiplex PCR, and TCRdb's table has in-frame clones only and misses some. Of 200,000 to 250,000 clones in the sample, roughly 79% were seen once. The sample consisted of peripheral blood. These receptor sequences come from a woman of 80 years or more with COVID-19, enrolled during active disease.

This chain uses TRBV7-9 with TRBJ2-7; D unresolved. Germline CDR1 is SEHNR and CDR2 is FQNEAQ (reference sequence). V dropped 5 bases and J dropped 3 bases, with 11 bases sitting between them. The CDR3 loop spans 13 amino acids. DNA of the CDR3: TGTGCCAGCAGCGTCGACGGAGTCTACGAGCAGTACTTC. Protein: CASSVDGVYEQYF. Drawing the rest from reference TRBV7-9 and TRBJ2-7, the complete variable domain is DTGVSQNPRHKITKRGQNVTFRCDPISEHNRLYWYRQTLGQGPEFLTYFQNEAQLEKSRLLSDRFSAERPKGSFSTLEIQRTEQGDSAMYLCASSVDGVYEQYFGPGTRLTVT.

The chain uses TRBV4-1 and TRBJ2-1; 10 positions match TRBD2. J gave up 8 bases and V 0 bases, and 10 bases lay outside the gene matches. The CDR3 is 17 residues long. Germline assignment: CDR1 MGHRA and CDR2 YSYEKL. Written as DNA, the CDR3 is TGCGCCAGCAGCCAAGATGAAACGAGCGGGAGGGTCTATGAGCAGTTCTTC. It is translated as CASSQDETSGRVYEQFF.

As concerns this clone: Additional DNA sequences in this sample encode the identical CDR3. This rearrangement joins TRBV6-5 to TRBJ2-1; TRBD2 agrees at 11 bases. The CDR3 covers 15 residues. Germline values: CDR1 MNHEY, CDR2 SVGAGI. The V gene end was trimmed by 6 bases and the J gene end by 1 base; junction bases not matched to a gene: 2. The CDR3 DNA sequence: TGTGCCAGCAGGCTAGCGGGGGGATCCTACAATGAGCAGTTCTTC. It translates to CASRLAGGSYNEQFF.

The V and J genes are TRBV7-9 and TRBJ2-7; 11 bases map to TRBD2. The CDR3 has 18 residues. Germline V gene data show CDR1 as SEHNR and CDR2 as FQNEAQ (reference sequence). V gave up 4 bases and J gave up 2 bases; unmatched junction bases: 13. CDR3 coding DNA: TGTGCCAGCAGCTCCCCGATGGTAGCGGGGGGGGTCACCTACGAGCAGTACTTC. Translation: CASSSPMVAGGVTYEQYF.

This clone occurred once. The rearrangement links TRBV6-5 to TRBJ1-1, with unresolved D. Deletions cut 0 bases from V and 4 bases from J, with 12 bases between. Germline assignment: CDR1 MNHEY and CDR2 SVGAGI. The CDR3 runs to 15 residues. The CDR3 bases are TGTGCCAGCAGTTACTCGAGGTACGGGTTCACTGAAGCTTTCTTT. Its translation is CASSYSRYGFTEAFF.

The chain links TRBV9 to TRBJ2-7, with 9 bases aligning to TRBD1. Per the germline V gene, CDR1 is SGDLS and CDR2 is YYNGEE. The CDR3 is 14 residues long. V gave up 4 bases and J gave up 0 bases; unmatched junction bases: 2. Here the CDR3 reads CASSLGQGSYEQYF. The CDR3 DNA is TGTGCCAGCAGCCTGGGACAGGGCTCCTACGAGCAGTACTTC. The entire variable domain, with the rest obtained from reference TRBV9 and TRBJ2-7, is as follows: DSGVTQTPKHLITATGQRVTLRCSPRSGDLSVYWYQQSLDQGLQFLIQYYNGEERAKGNILERFSAQQFPDLHSELNLSSLELGDSALYFCASSLGQGSYEQYFGPGTRLTVT.

The chain combines TRBV9 with TRBJ1-2, with TRBD1 matching 7 bases. CDR1 and CDR2 (germline): SGDLS, YYNGEE. V was clipped by 2 bases and J by 0 bases; unmatched bases: 7. The CDR3 loop spans 16 amino acids. In nucleotides, the CDR3 is TGTGCCAGCAGCGTTGACAGGGCCGGAGCTAACTATGGCTACACCTTC. Its translation: CASSVDRAGANYGYTF.

This chain connects TRBV6-5 to TRBJ1-1, with D maybe TRBD1 (6 bases). V dropped 8 bases and J dropped 1 base, with 11 bases sitting between them. The germline CDR1 and CDR2 sequences are MNHEY and SVGAGI. This CDR3 has 13 residues. CDR3 in amino acids: CASRGHANTEAFF. The CDR3 DNA follows: TGTGCCAGCCGGGGACACGCGAACACTGAAGCTTTCTTT.

This chain uses TRBV18 with TRBJ1-6; 9 nucleotides line up with TRBD1. Germline CDR1 and CDR2: KGHSH and LQKENI. The CDR3 totals 16 residues. V was pared by 3 bases and J by 6 bases, with 6 bases of the junction left unmatched. The CDR3 is CASSPISTGGNSPLHF. CDR3 nucleotide sequence: TGTGCCAGCTCACCTATTTCGACAGGGGGTAATTCACCCCTCCACTTT.

This chain connects TRBV5-6 to TRBJ2-2; the match to TRBD2 covers 14 bases. The J segment lost 6 bases and the V segment lost 5 bases, leaving 9 bases of the junction unmatched. Germline V gene sequence: CDR1 SGHDT, CDR2 YYEEEE. This CDR3 is 17 amino acids long. CDR3 region: CASRRLGLAGEAGELFF. In nucleotides, the CDR3 is TGTGCCAGCAGACGACTGGGACTAGCGGGAGAGGCCGGGGAGCTGTTTTTT.

This clone was counted a few times. The V gene is TRBV7-8, the J gene TRBJ2-7; perhaps TRBD2 as D (5 bases). V was cut by 5 bases and J by 0 bases, with 14 bases left in between. The germline gives CDR1 SGHVS, CDR2 FQNEAQ. The CDR3 is made up of 15 amino acids. The CDR3 DNA reads as TGTGCCAGCAGCCGAGGGTACCGCGGCTCCTACGAGCAGTACTTC. Residues: CASSRGYRGSYEQYF.

The rearrangement joins TRBV12-5 to TRBJ1-1; D gene uncertain. This CDR3 is built from 13 residues. CDR1 is LGHNT and CDR2 is FRNRAP in the germline V gene. The V end lost 6 bases, the J end lost 1 base, and 9 bases lay between the germline ends. The CDR3 reads CASGWSGNTEAFF. Written as DNA, the CDR3 is TGTGCTAGTGGGTGGTCGGGGAACACTGAAGCTTTCTTT.

The gene calls are TRBV6-5 and TRBJ1-2, with a possible D match to TRBD1 (6 bases). Trimming stripped 2 bases from V and 5 bases from J, with 15 bases between. CDR1 and CDR2 (germline): MNHEY, SVGAGI. The CDR3 spans 15 residues. The CDR3 is CASSYTTAGVYGYTF. The CDR3 coding sequence is TGTGCCAGCAGTTACACAACAGCAGGGGTATATGGCTACACCTTC.

The chain has TRBV30 and TRBJ2-3, with 12 bases matching TRBD2. CDR3 size: 16 residues. The germline V gene encodes CDR1 GTSNPN and CDR2 SVGIG (reference sequence). V shed 7 bases and J 0 bases; nucleotides not matched to a gene: 8. The CDR3 sequence: CASTRTSGTSTDTQYF. The CDR3 DNA sequence: TGTGCCTCGACGAGGACTAGCGGGACTAGCACAGATACGCAGTATTTT.

The gene calls are TRBV29-1 and TRBJ1-2; TRBD1 aligns across 8 bases. V shed 4 bases, J shed 0 bases, and the junction held 4 bases outside the gene matches. From germline, CDR1 is SQVTM and CDR2 ANQGSEA. The CDR3 is 14 amino acids. The chain's CDR3 is CSVGTGSANYGYTF. CDR3 bases: TGCAGCGTTGGGACAGGGTCAGCTAACTATGGCTACACCTTC.

The rearrangement links TRBV5-1 to TRBJ1-6, with 7 bases fitting TRBD1. The CDR3 is 13 residues long. CDR1 and CDR2 (germline): SGHRS, YFSETQ. Trimming at V came to 6 bases and at J to 9 bases, leaving 6 bases not matched to a gene. The CDR3 DNA is TGCGCCAGCACGGGGCAGGGGGGTTCACCCCTCCACTTT. Protein: CASTGQGGSPLHF.

The rearrangement links TRBV5-1 to TRBJ1-2; D ambiguous. Germline V gene data show CDR1 as SGHRS and CDR2 as YFSETQ. CDR3 length equals 14 residues. Trimming left V 0 bases short and J 1 base short, with 7 bases between. CDR3: CASSLVGGNYGYTF. For the CDR3, the DNA is TGCGCCAGCAGCTTGGTTGGCGGTAACTATGGCTACACCTTC.

The chain employs TRBV3-1 (or the pseudogene TRBV3-2) and TRBJ1-4; TRBD1 might be the D (6 bases). The germline V and J ends were trimmed by 6 bases and 1 base, with 9 bases remaining between them. The CDR3 is made up of 14 amino acids. From germline, CDR1 is LGHDT and CDR2 YNNKEL (reference sequence). The CDR3 region is CASSPRGTNEKLFF. The CDR3 DNA is TGTGCCAGCAGTCCCAGGGGAACTAATGAAAAACTGTTTTTT.

The chain has TRBV6-6 and TRBJ1-6; 9 bases line up with TRBD1. The V and J ends lost 6 bases and 9 bases, in that order; junction bases with no gene match: 9. In germline, CDR1 is MNHNY, CDR2 SVGAGI (reference sequence). CDR3 length equals 15 residues. The CDR3: CASSPTGGISSPLHF. As DNA, the CDR3 is TGTGCCAGCAGCCCCACAGGGGGCATTAGTTCACCCCTCCACTTT.

In this sample, this clone turned up once. V usage is TRBV6-5 and J usage is TRBJ1-2, with 10 positions matching TRBD1. The CDR3 contains 13 residues. V lost 6 bases to trimming and J lost 6 bases; unmatched junction nucleotides: 4. CDR1 MNHEY and CDR2 SVGAGI come from the germline V gene. CDR3 sequence (DNA): TGTGCCAGCAGAGCGACAGGGGGCGATGGCTACACCTTC. As protein: CASRATGGDGYTF.

The chain is built from TRBV6-6 and TRBJ1-2; 12 bases agree with TRBD1. Germline lookup yields CDR1 MNHNY and CDR2 SVGAGI (reference sequence). The CDR3 covers 16 residues. After removal of 5 bases from V and 7 bases from J, the junction contained 11 bases not matched to a gene. CDR3 residues: CASSSPGQGATGGYTF. CDR3 in DNA: TGTGCCAGCAGTAGTCCGGGACAGGGGGCAACTGGTGGCTACACCTTC.